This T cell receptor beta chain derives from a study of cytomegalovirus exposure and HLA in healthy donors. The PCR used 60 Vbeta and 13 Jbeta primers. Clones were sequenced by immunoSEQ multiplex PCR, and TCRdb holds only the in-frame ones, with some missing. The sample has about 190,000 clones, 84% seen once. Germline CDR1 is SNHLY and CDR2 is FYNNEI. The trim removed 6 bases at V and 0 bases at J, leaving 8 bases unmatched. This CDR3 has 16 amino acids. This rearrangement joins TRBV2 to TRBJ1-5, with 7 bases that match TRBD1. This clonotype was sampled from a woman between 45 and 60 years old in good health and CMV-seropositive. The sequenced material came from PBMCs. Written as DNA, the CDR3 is TGTGCCAGCAGCCCCCGGGACAGAAATAGCAATCAGCCCCAGCATTTT. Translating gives CASSPRDRNSNQPQHF. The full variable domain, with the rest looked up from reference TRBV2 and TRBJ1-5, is EPEVTQTPSHQVTQMGQEVILRCVPISNHLYFYWYRQILGQKVEFLVSFYNNEISEKSEIFDDQFSVERPDGSNFTLKIRSTKLEDSAMYFCASSPRDRNSNQPQHFGDGTRLSIL.